This note documents a single T cell receptor beta chain sequence. Its antigen is unknown. The sample is drawn from a study of high-grade serous ovarian cancer treatment subgroups. Findings and caveats of the study: Different patients shared almost no repertoire; same-patient tumors shared about 0.11 to 0.79. Only CDR3 was analyzed; CDR1 and CDR2 were not.

Measured with immunoSEQ multiplex PCR; TCRdb has only the in-frame clones, and not every one. The table lists several thousand clones, approximately 84% of them singletons. Tumor tissue was taken before any definitive surgery or chemotherapy was given. This CDR3 contains 18 residues. The V gene end was trimmed by 5 bases and the J gene end by 2 bases; junction bases not matched to a gene: 10. Germline CDR1 reads SEHNR; CDR2 reads FQNEAQ (reference sequence). Sequencing was performed on tumor tissue. V gene TRBV7-9 combines with J gene TRBJ2-7; 15 bases are shared with TRBD2. The source of this sequence is a human donor with high-grade serous ovarian cancer. The CDR3, as DNA: TGTGCCAGCAGCCCCCACGGGACTAGCGGGAGGATGACCTACGAGCAGTACTTC. Translated, it gives CASSPHGTSGRMTYEQYF.